This paragraph reports one TCR beta chain. In its sample, this clonotype was seen a few times. No cognate antigen has been identified for it. Per-nucleotide qualities are absent, and no much larger clonotype sits a single base away. The sample originates from a study of T cell repertoires in cytomegalovirus infection (dated by TCRdb to the late 2010s). In the study overall: Donor HLA type was relevant to the analysis, as public TCR beta signatures indicated carriage of CMV infection together with the matching HLA type. Overall study results and their limits: Carriers of CMV infection plus the relevant HLA type were discriminated by the cumulative frequency of public TCR beta family members in the study cohort and in an independent approximately 340-donor cohort. The ex vivo response was dominated by HLA-C-restricted CMV-specific TCR beta clonotypes, which also provided the single most frequent clonotype in two of eight donors.

V was cut back by 0 bases and J by 3 bases, leaving a gap of 11 bases between them. Inclusive of the bounding cysteine and phenylalanine, the CDR3 is 15 residues long. Only the CDR3 region is kept as DNA, spanning 45 bases read in frame from base 1. Taken from the germline V gene (reference sequence), the CDR1 and CDR2 loops are DFQATT and SNEGSKA. TCRdb names Illumina HiSeq 1500 as the instrument used. TCRdb's own reprocessing of the public reads used fastp at Q25 and MiXCR and kept productive beta chains. Rows are combined by CDR3 protein, so each entry shows the most common genes and DNA. This sample lists about 300,000 distinct CDR3 sequences; roughly 24% were detected once. Over 11% of the sample belongs to the ten largest clones.

In this chain, TRBV20-1 is recombined with TRBJ2-2, with a weak D call of TRBD2 (6 bases match). The specimen was PBMCs. The receptor comes from a human donor in good health (CMV status not recorded). Some clones in this sample may be carry-over from other donors' samples. The nucleotide sequence reads TGCAGTGCTAGAGATCCTCGCGGGGACACCGGGGAGCTGTTTTTT. Protein translation: CSARDPRGDTGELFF.